This is a list of T cell receptor beta chains from one sample in a study of read filtering for tumor transcriptome and immune sequencing. From the reads, TCRdb called clonotypes with MiXCR, one entry per CDR3 protein. The sample holds roughly 18,000 distinct CDR3 sequences, approximately 20% seen once. Specimen: a population of CD138-negative cells sorted from bone marrow. These receptors all stem from a donor aged 40 or older with multiple myeloma. CDR3s include the opening cysteine and the closing phenylalanine or tryptophan. A D gene is named only where the DNA matches it firmly. Only some rows state a clone size, as once, few, many or a class for expanded clones.

TRBV7-9	TRBD2	NA	TRBJ2-3	CASSRTSGNTDTQYF	TGTGCCAGCAGTCGGACTAGCGGAAACACAGATACGCAGTATTTT
TRBV12-5	NA	many	TRBJ2-2	CASGPSLTATNTGELFF	TGTGCTAGTGGACCTTCTTTGACAGCTACGAACACCGGGGAGCTGTTTTTT
TRBV29-1	TRBD2	many	TRBJ2-3	CSVGTSVTRDTQYF	TGCAGCGTTGGGACTAGCGTTACCCGAGATACGCAGTATTTT
TRBV7-3	TRBD2	many	TRBJ2-4	CASSLGLAGGENIQYF	TGTGCCAGCAGCCTGGGACTAGCGGGAGGAGAAAACATTCAGTACTTC
TRBV12-3/TRBV12-4	NA	NA	TRBJ2-7	CASSFGGPYEQYF	TGTGCCAGCAGTTTTGGCGGCCCCTACGAGCAGTACTTC
TRBV7-6	NA	many	TRBJ2-3	CASSPRLGPDTQYF	TGTGCCAGCAGCCCCCGCCTGGGACCAGATACGCAGTATTTT
TRBV2	NA	few	TRBJ2-2	CASSAHRDTGELFF	TGTGCCAGCAGTGCACACAGGGACACCGGGGAGCTGTTTTTT
TRBV12-3/TRBV12-4	NA	many	TRBJ2-6	CASSGGPGANVLTF	TGTGCCAGCAGTGGCGGACCTGGGGCCAACGTCCTGACTTTC
TRBV7-9	NA	NA	TRBJ1-1	CASTMGATRGDEAFF	TGTGCCAGCACCATGGGGGCCACCCGAGGAGATGAAGCTTTCTTT
TRBV4-3	TRBD2	few	TRBJ2-7	CASSRKREATYEQYF	TGCGCCAGCAGCCGCAAGCGGGAGGCAACTTACGAGCAGTACTTC
TRBV20-1	NA	many	TRBJ2-7	CSARGVSSYEQYF	TGCAGTGCTAGAGGCGTAAGCTCCTACGAGCAGTACTTC
TRBV29-1	NA	many	TRBJ1-2	CSVYSTANYGYTF	TGCAGCGTCTATTCGACAGCTAACTATGGCTACACCTTC
TRBV28	NA	many	TRBJ2-5	CASSGRTVETQYF	TGTGCCAGCAGTGGAAGGACGGTGGAGACCCAGTACTTC
TRBV6-1	NA	many	TRBJ2-3	CASSTNLADTQYF	TGTGCCAGCAGTACCAACCTAGCGGATACGCAGTATTTT
TRBV9	NA	few	TRBJ2-2	CASSVVQRNTGELFF	TGTGCCAGCAGCGTAGTTCAGCGGAACACCGGGGAGCTGTTTTTT
TRBV29-1	TRBD1	many	TRBJ2-2	CSVVSGGSGELFF	TGCAGCGTTGTATCAGGGGGTTCCGGGGAGCTGTTTTTT
TRBV28	TRBD1	NA	TRBJ2-4	CASSRDRAPILYF	TGTGCCAGCAGCAGGGACAGGGCCCCCATTCTGTACTTC
TRBV5-6	TRBD2	many	TRBJ2-2	CASSGGLADLFTGELFF	TGTGCCAGCAGCGGAGGACTAGCGGACCTTTTCACCGGGGAGCTGTTTTTT
TRBV5-1	NA	many	TRBJ2-7	CASSLGGVGSYEQYF	TGCGCCAGCAGCTTGGGGGGAGTCGGATCCTACGAGCAGTACTTC
TRBV4-3	NA	NA	TRBJ2-3	CASSQDQQGTTDTQYF	TGCGCCAGCAGCCAAGATCAGCAGGGGACCACAGATACGCAGTATTTT
TRBV6-2/TRBV6-3	NA	NA	TRBJ2-1	CASSDRLFNEQFF	TGTGCCAGCAGCGACAGACTCTTCAATGAGCAGTTCTTC
TRBV28	TRBD2	many	TRBJ2-5	CASKSKGLLYF	TGTGCCAGCAAATCAAAGGGACTACTATACTTC
TRBV10-3	TRBD2	many	TRBJ2-3	CAIRRTSGKTTDTQYF	TGTGCCATCAGGAGGACTAGCGGGAAAACCACAGATACGCAGTATTTT
TRBV15	TRBD1	many	TRBJ2-7	CATSSVSPGTGSYEQYF	TGTGCCACCAGCAGCGTTTCTCCCGGGACAGGGTCCTACGAGCAGTACTTC